This TCR beta chain was documented in a study of T-cell memory formation after mild COVID-19. Study-wide background: TCR clustering was largely donor specific. Study-wide results and caveats: Memory from before infection featured some responding clones, which suggests cross-reactive memory joined. Shrinking CD4+ clones resided mostly in CM and EM, and CD8+ ones in EMRA.

TCRdb re-called the 5' RACE reads through MiXCR, storing one row per CDR3 protein. In the table there are about 560,000 distinct CDR3 sequences, 17% of which are singletons. The CDR3 is 15 residues long. Trimming removed 5 bases from V and 2 bases from J; junction bases left unmatched: 9. In germline, CDR1 is MNHNS, CDR2 SASEGT. About this clonotype itself: Its target is unknown.

The receptor was derived from an adult woman who had mild COVID-19 (a few samples of this study predate the infection). Cell type and time point are not known. Sequenced: PBMCs or a T cell subset sorted from them (not recorded which). The V gene is TRBV6-1, the J gene TRBJ2-7; 7 nucleotides align to TRBD2. DNA for the CDR3: TGTGCCAGCAGTACGGGGGGTGCGCGACCCTACGAGCAGTACTTC. This translates into CASSTGGARPYEQYF.